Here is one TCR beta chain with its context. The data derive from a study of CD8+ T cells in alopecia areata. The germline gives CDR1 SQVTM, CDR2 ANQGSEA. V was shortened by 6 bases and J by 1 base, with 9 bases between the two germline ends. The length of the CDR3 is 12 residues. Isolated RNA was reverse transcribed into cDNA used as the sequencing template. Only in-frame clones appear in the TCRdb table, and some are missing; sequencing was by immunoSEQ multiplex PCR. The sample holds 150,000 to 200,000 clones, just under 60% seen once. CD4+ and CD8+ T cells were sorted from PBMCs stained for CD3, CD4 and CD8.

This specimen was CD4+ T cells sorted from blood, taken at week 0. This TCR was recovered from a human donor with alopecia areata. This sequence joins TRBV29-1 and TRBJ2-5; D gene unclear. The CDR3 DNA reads TGCAGCGTCGAACGGTCCCAAGAGACCCAGTACTTC. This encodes CSVERSQETQYF.